This T cell receptor (beta chain) originates from a study of blood T cell repertoires in COVID-19. CDR3 length: 14 residues. The V end was cut by 4 bases, the J end by 2 bases, with 8 bases between. CDR1 and CDR2 (germline): LGHNA, YNFKEQ. Per the authors' pipeline: The authors estimated nucleated cell counts from reference gene primer amplification. Repertoires were generated with immunoSEQ multiplex PCR, while TCRdb's copy carries only in-frame clones and drops some. The DNA was the basis for D and trimming; V, J and clone size are from that table. The sample has 300,000 to 400,000 clones, 90% seen once. Participants were aged roughly 18 to 89 years from 20 to 30 US areas.

The sequenced sample consisted of PBMCs or T cells enriched from blood (not recorded which). This sequence originates from a man aged 60 to 75 who had recovered from COVID-19. The chain couples TRBV4-2 to TRBJ2-2; the D gene is possibly TRBD2 (6 bases). CDR3 nucleotide sequence: TGTGCCAGCAGCCCGGGAGTTAACACCGGGGAGCTGTTTTTT. Translating it yields CASSPGVNTGELFF.